These 10 T cell receptor beta chains were sequenced from one sample in a study of blood T cell repertoires in COVID-19. Profiled with immunoSEQ multiplex PCR; TCRdb holds only in-frame clones, not every one. This sample has more than 250,000 clones, with 88% found just once. Sample: PBMCs or T cells enriched from blood (not recorded which). The origin of the receptors is a woman aged 40-49 years with acute COVID-19.

This chain's CDR3 is CASTQWGSSNQPQHF. The CDR3 DNA reads as TGTGCCAGCACTCAATGGGGCAGTTCAAATCAGCCCCAGCATTTT. The chain links TRBV6-5 to TRBJ1-5; tentative D call: TRBD1 (5 bases). Trimming took off 7 bases at V and 4 bases at J, with 17 bases between the two ends. The CDR3 consists of 15 residues. Per germline, CDR1 MNHEY and CDR2 SVGAGI.

The rearrangement joins TRBV30 to TRBJ2-7; 7 bases are shared with TRBD1. V lost 4 bases to trimming and J lost 2 bases; unmatched junction nucleotides: 11. The CDR3 has 15 residues. The germline CDR1 and CDR2 sequences are GTSNPN and SVGIG (reference sequence). CDR3 nucleotides: TGTGCCTGGATTAAAGGAACAGGGGTGCCCTACGAGCAGTACTTC. Its translation is CAWIKGTGVPYEQYF.

This sequence joins TRBV4-1 and TRBJ1-5; D gene ambiguous. The CDR3 runs 16 residues. Trimming shortened V by 2 bases and J by 9 bases, and 20 bases separated the two germline ends. CDR1 is MGHRA, CDR2 YSYEKL, per germline. CDR3 residues: CASSQYSDQHGRPQHF. CDR3 nucleotide sequence: TGCGCCAGCAGCCAATACTCAGACCAGCACGGGAGGCCCCAGCATTTT.

This clone was detected only a few times. The chain couples TRBV3-1 (or the pseudogene TRBV3-2) to TRBJ2-7, with D possibly being TRBD1 (5 bases). Germline V gene lookup returns CDR1 LGHDT and CDR2 YNNKEL (reference sequence). Trimming left V 0 bases short and J 2 bases short, with 11 bases between. The CDR3 covers 15 residues. CDR3 DNA: TGTGCCAGCAGCCAAGAAAGCAGGGCCCCCTACGAGCAGTACGTC. Translating it yields CASSQESRAPYEQYV.

The rearrangement joins TRBV5-1 to TRBJ1-3; no definite D call. The CDR3 has 14 amino acids. Germline values: CDR1 SGHRS, CDR2 YFSETQ. V was pared by 2 bases and J by 0 bases, with 6 bases between. The CDR3: CASSLQSSGNTIYF. DNA for the CDR3: TGCGCCAGCAGCTTACAGAGCTCTGGAAACACCATATATTTT.

This clone occurred a few times. This chain connects TRBV5-1 to TRBJ2-2; D is ambiguous. The CDR3 runs 14 residues. V was pared by 1 base and J by 0 bases, with 4 bases between. In germline, CDR1 is SGHRS, CDR2 YFSETQ. The CDR3 loop reads CASSLSANTGELFF. In DNA form, the CDR3 reads TGCGCCAGCAGCTTGTCGGCGAACACCGGGGAGCTGTTTTTT. The variable domain in full, completed from reference TRBV5-1 and TRBJ2-2, reads KAGVTQTPRYLIKTRGQQVTLSCSPISGHRSVSWYQQTPGQGLQFLFEYFSETQRNKGNFPGRFSGRQFSNSRSEMNVSTLELGDSALYLCASSLSANTGELFFGEGSRLTVL.

The rearrangement joins TRBV28 to TRBJ2-7, with 7 bases fitting TRBD2. J lost 2 bases, V lost 6 bases, and 10 bases had no gene match. The CDR3 is made up of 15 amino acids. The germline V gene has CDR1 MDHEN and CDR2 SYDVKM. CDR3 amino acids: CASRTGAAGTYEQYF. DNA of the CDR3: TGTGCCAGCAGAACCGGGGCAGCGGGGACCTACGAGCAGTACTTC. The whole variable domain, filled in from reference TRBV28 and TRBJ2-7, reads DVKVTQSSRYLVKRTGEKVFLECVQDMDHENMFWYRQDPGLGLRLIYFSYDVKMKEKGDIPEGYSVSREKKERFSLILESASTNQTSMYLCASRTGAAGTYEQYFGPGTRLTVT.

CDR3 coding DNA: TGTGCCACAACCGAAGCGGGAGGGACCGGGGAGCTGTTTTTT. Its translation is CATTEAGGTGELFF. The rearrangement joins TRBV15 to TRBJ2-2; 10 bases line up with TRBD2. The CDR3 is made up of 14 amino acids. With 9 bases clipped from V and 5 bases from J, the junction kept 6 bases outside the gene matches. The germline V gene has CDR1 LNHNV and CDR2 YYDKDF (reference sequence).

The chain uses TRBV5-4 and TRBJ1-3; TRBD1 matches at 7 bases. The germline V gene has CDR1 SGHNT and CDR2 YYREEE (reference sequence). V gave up 4 bases and J gave up 0 bases; unmatched junction bases: 10. The CDR3 runs to 17 residues. This chain's CDR3 is CASSAGTATLSGNTIYF. The DNA for the CDR3 is TGTGCCAGCAGCGCAGGGACAGCCACCCTCTCTGGAAACACCATATATTTT.

This chain connects TRBV14 to TRBJ2-7; 13 positions match TRBD2. Trimming removed 0 bases from V and 4 bases from J; junction bases left unmatched: 9. The CDR3 contains 18 residues. The germline CDR1 and CDR2 sequences are SGHDN and FVKESK. CDR3 nucleotide sequence: TGTGCCAGCAGCCAAGATATACGCCCGACTAGCGGGAGGTACGAGCAGTACTTC. Translated: CASSQDIRPTSGRYEQYF.